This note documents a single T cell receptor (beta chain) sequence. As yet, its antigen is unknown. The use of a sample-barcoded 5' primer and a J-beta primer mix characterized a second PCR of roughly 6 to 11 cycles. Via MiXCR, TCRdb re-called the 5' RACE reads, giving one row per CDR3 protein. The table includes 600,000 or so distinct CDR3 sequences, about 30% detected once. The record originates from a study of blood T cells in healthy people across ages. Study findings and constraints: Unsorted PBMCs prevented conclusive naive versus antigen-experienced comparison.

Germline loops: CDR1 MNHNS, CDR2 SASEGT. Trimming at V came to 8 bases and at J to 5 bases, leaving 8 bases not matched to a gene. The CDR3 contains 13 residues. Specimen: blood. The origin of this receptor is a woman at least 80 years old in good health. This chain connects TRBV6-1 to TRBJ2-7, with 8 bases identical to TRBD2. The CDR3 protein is CASHGTSGHEQYF. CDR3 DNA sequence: TGTGCCAGCCACGGGACTAGTGGGCACGAGCAGTACTTC.